In this sample, the clone carrying this T cell receptor (beta chain) turned up many times. These data originate in a study of T-cell memory formation after mild COVID-19. The CDR3 loop spans 16 amino acids. Germline assignment: CDR1 MNHEY and CDR2 SVGEGT. V was cut by 4 bases and J by 0 bases, with 13 bases left in between. Using its own MiXCR run on the 5' RACE reads, TCRdb lists one record per CDR3 protein. This table holds 280,000 or so distinct CDR3 sequences, roughly 8% found once. This receptor was obtained from a young man who had mild COVID-19 (a few samples of this study predate the infection). Cell type and time point are not known. The sequenced sample was PBMCs or a T cell subset sorted from them (not recorded which). The rearrangement uses TRBV6-2 or TRBV6-3 and TRBJ1-5, with D perhaps matching TRBD1 (5 bases). In DNA form, the CDR3 reads TGTGCCAGCAGTTCCGGTAGGGGATATAGCAATCAGCCCCAGCATTTT. As protein: CASSSGRGYSNQPQHF.